Shown below are 20 T cell receptor beta chains from a single sample sequenced in a study of read filtering for tumor transcriptome and immune sequencing. This library used around 400 ng RNA and molecular barcoded adaptors spanning alpha/delta and beta/gamma chains. A single record per CDR3 protein comes from TCRdb applying MiXCR to the reads. The top ten clones hold roughly 7.6% of a sample with some 140,000 distinct CDR3 sequences, under 15% of them seen once. Sequencing used a population of CD138-negative cells sorted from bone marrow. These receptors originate from a donor aged 40 or older with multiple myeloma.

The table lists this clonotype with many counts. The chain combines TRBV11-3 with TRBJ2-1, with TRBD2 identical over 11 bases. The CDR3 has 17 amino acids. The germline CDR1 and CDR2 sequences are SGHNT and YENEEA. J lost 3 bases, V lost 5 bases, and 9 bases had no gene match. Written as DNA, the CDR3 is TGTGCCAGCAGCCTCCCTGGGACTAGCGGCCACTACAATGAGCAGTTCTTC. It encodes CASSLPGTSGHYNEQFF.

About this clonotype: Mismatch with germline at one junction end may stem from a read error. V usage is TRBV5-1 and J usage is TRBJ2-1; D might be TRBD1 (5 bases). The CDR3 has 15 amino acids. Germline CDR1 reads SGHRS; CDR2 reads YFSETQ. The CDR3 DNA follows: TGCGCCAGCACCTCAAGGGGATCCCCTTACAATGAGCAGCTCTTC. This codes for CASTSRGSPYNEQLF.

This clonotype was recorded many times. The chain recombines TRBV20-1 with TRBJ2-7; 11 bases are shared with TRBD2. Germline loops: CDR1 DFQATT, CDR2 SNEGSKA (reference sequence). The CDR3 extends over 14 amino acids. V was clipped by 2 bases and J by 9 bases; unmatched bases: 9. The CDR3 nucleotides read TGCAGTGCTAGACCCCTAGCGGGAGGTATAGGGCAGTACTTC. Amino acids: CSARPLAGGIGQYF.

This clonotype has only a few counts. The rearrangement uses TRBV7-2 and TRBJ1-2, with unresolved D. The CDR3 has 12 amino acids. Germline V lookup: CDR1 SGHTA, CDR2 FQGNSA. Trimming removed 4 bases at V and 2 bases at J, with 5 bases between. CDR3 nucleotide sequence: TGTGCCAGCAGCTCGATAAACTATGGCTACACCTTC. As protein: CASSSINYGYTF.

As to this clonotype: A much larger clone differs from this one at a single base, so this may be a read error. J is TRBJ1-5 and V is TRBV10-2; 7 bases map to TRBD1. CDR1 and CDR2 (germline): WSHSY, SAAADI. The J segment lost 3 bases and the V segment lost 8 bases, leaving 7 bases of the junction unmatched. This CDR3 is built from 14 residues. In DNA form, the CDR3 reads TGCGCCAGCGCCGGACAGGTTTACAATCAGCCCCAGCATTTT. Its translation: CASAGQVYNQPQHF.

This clonotype was seen many times. The rearrangement joins TRBV3-1 to TRBJ2-2; no clear D gene. Deletions cut 3 bases from V and 0 bases from J, with 14 bases between. The CDR3 is made up of 17 amino acids. CDR1 is LGHDT and CDR2 is YNNKEL in the germline V gene (reference sequence). CDR3 region: CASSHSLGGPNTGELFF. The CDR3 bases are TGTGCCAGCAGCCATAGTTTGGGCGGCCCGAACACCGGGGAGCTGTTTTTT.

This clonotype has at least ten counts. The chain is built from TRBV7-3 and TRBJ1-1; D is ambiguous. Germline V CDR1 and CDR2: SGHTA, FQGTGA. Trimming left V 7 bases short and J 6 bases short, with 18 bases between. The CDR3 spans 14 residues. CDR3 nucleotide sequence: TGTGCCAGCACCCCGACCCGGAGAGAGGCTGAAGCTTTCTTT. It is translated as CASTPTRREAEAFF.

This clonotype was detected many times. The CDR3 bases are TGTGCCAGCAGCAAAGCGCTTGTTTCGGGGGCGGGAAAACAGGATGAGCAGTTCTTC. Translated: CASSKALVSGAGKQDEQFF. The genes are TRBV21-1 and TRBJ2-1; the table's D call of TRBD1 was not tested on the DNA. TRBV21-1 is described as a pseudogene. The CDR3 consists of 19 residues.

A few counts support this clonotype. The chain links TRBV4-3 to TRBJ1-1; D is unclear. V dropped 4 bases and J dropped 5 bases, with 11 bases sitting between them. CDR1 LGHNA and CDR2 YSLEER come from the germline V gene. This CDR3 region has 13 residues. In nucleotides, the CDR3 is TGCGCCAGCAGCCCCGAGGCGGGAACTGAAGCTTTCTTT. This translates into CASSPEAGTEAFF.

This clonotype came up many times. The V call is TRBV29-1, the J call TRBJ2-3; 11 positions agree with TRBD1. The V gene's germline CDR1 is SQVTM and CDR2 ANQGSEA. This CDR3 has 13 residues. J lost 5 bases, V lost 7 bases, and 5 bases had no gene match. The CDR3 spells CSAGQGAEDTQYF. The CDR3, as DNA: TGCAGCGCTGGACAGGGGGCAGAAGATACGCAGTATTTT.

This clonotype was seen many times. The chain links TRBV6-5 to TRBJ2-1; D gene unclear. V lost 2 bases and J lost 3, with 5 bases in between. This CDR3 has 13 amino acids. Germline values: CDR1 MNHEY, CDR2 SVGAGI. This chain's CDR3 is CASSYGNYNEQFF. In DNA form, the CDR3 reads TGTGCCAGCAGTTACGGCAACTACAATGAGCAGTTCTTC.

Worth noting for this clonotype: A read error is possible here, since a much larger clone lies one base away. This chain connects TRBV4-3 to TRBJ1-2, with 7 bases that match TRBD1. The CDR3 loop spans 21 amino acids. Per germline, CDR1 LGHNA and CDR2 YSLEER. The CDR3 bases are TGCGCCAGCAGCCAAGAGCGGGTAATAGGTTCAGGGGGAGCTTTGGGCTATGGCTGCACCTTC. Translated, it gives CASSQERVIGSGGALGYGCTF.

This clonotype was recorded many times. The gene calls are TRBV7-9 and TRBJ2-1; D gene unclear. This CDR3 has 15 amino acids. The V gene's germline CDR1 is SEHNR and CDR2 FQNEAQ (reference sequence). The V and J ends lost 2 bases and 5 bases respectively, with 13 bases between them. In DNA form, the CDR3 reads TGTGCCAGCAGCTTAAATCCGGACGACGACAATGAGCAGTTCTTC. It is translated as CASSLNPDDDNEQFF.

This clonotype showed up many times. The CDR3 protein is CASSNRVTGELFF. The CDR3, as DNA: TGTGCCAGCAGCAACAGGGTTACCGGGGAGCTGTTTTTT. This chain uses TRBV7-9 with TRBJ2-2; D may be TRBD1 (6 bases). This CDR3 has 13 amino acids. Germline V gives CDR1 SEHNR, CDR2 FQNEAQ (reference sequence). V lost 5 bases, J lost 5 bases, and 9 bases lay in between.

In its sample, this clonotype was seen many times. The chain is built from TRBV7-9 and TRBJ1-1; D uncertain. Trimming removed 3 bases at V and 5 bases at J, with 10 bases between. Germline-derived CDR1 and CDR2 are SEHNR and FQNEAQ (reference sequence). The CDR3 spans 13 residues. CDR3 sequence: CASSFGVTTEAFF. The DNA of the CDR3 is TGTGCCAGCAGCTTCGGGGTCACGACTGAAGCTTTCTTT.

This clonotype showed up many times. The chain recombines TRBV20-1 with TRBJ2-1; TRBD2 aligns across 10 bases. This CDR3 region has 14 residues. V shed 3 bases, J shed 10 bases, and the junction held 9 bases outside the gene matches. CDR1 and CDR2 (germline): DFQATT, SNEGSKA (reference sequence). CDR3 region: CSARGLAGVEEQFF. CDR3 nucleotide sequence: TGCAGTGCTAGGGGTCTAGCGGGAGTAGAGGAGCAGTTCTTC.

This clonotype has a count of ten or more. The J gene is TRBJ2-4, the V gene TRBV6-1; D is ambiguous. Per the germline V gene, CDR1 is MNHNS and CDR2 is SASEGT. V lost 7 bases and J lost 3, with 7 bases in between. This CDR3 comprises 12 residues. Written as DNA, the CDR3 is TGTGCCAGCATGGTCGGCAAAAACATTCAGTACTTC. Its protein is CASMVGKNIQYF.

Notes on this clonotype: A read error is the likely source, as a far larger clone sits one nucleotide away. The CDR3 loop reads CASSLGMSGGLASYEQFF. The DNA for the CDR3 is TGTGCCAGCAGCTTAGGAATGTCAGGAGGACTAGCGTCCTACGAGCAGTTCTTC. The gene calls are TRBV7-9 and TRBJ2-1, with 9 nucleotides matching TRBD2. This CDR3 contains 18 residues. Germline values: CDR1 SEHNR, CDR2 FQNEAQ (reference sequence). J lost 10 bases, V lost 1 base, and 17 bases had no gene match. The whole variable domain, filled in from reference TRBV7-9 and TRBJ2-1, reads DTGVSQNPRHKITKRGQNVTFRCDPISEHNRLYWYRQTLGQGPEFLTYFQNEAQLEKSRLLSDRFSAERPKGSFSTLEIQRTEQGDSAMYLCASSLGMSGGLASYEQFFGPGTRLTVL.

This clonotype was picked up many times. V is TRBV5-1 and J is TRBJ2-3, with D tentatively TRBD2 (5 bases). In germline, CDR1 is SGHRS, CDR2 YFSETQ. The CDR3 loop spans 17 amino acids. The ends were cut back, 2 bases at V and 4 bases at J, with 20 bases in the middle. DNA of the CDR3: TGCGCCAGCAGCTTAAACATCGGGTGGACGGGGTCAGATACGCAGTATTTT. As protein: CASSLNIGWTGSDTQYF.

As for this clonotype: Given a far larger clone just one base away, this is likely a sequencing read error. The V call is TRBV7-9, the J call TRBJ1-6; TRBD1 agrees at 7 bases. Germline values: CDR1 SEHNR, CDR2 FQNEAQ (reference sequence). J lost 5 bases, V lost 4 bases, and 2 bases had no gene match. There are 14 residues in the CDR3. The CDR3, as DNA: TGTGCCAGCAGCTGGGGACAGAATAATTCACCCCTCCACTTT. It is translated as CASSWGQNNSPLHF.